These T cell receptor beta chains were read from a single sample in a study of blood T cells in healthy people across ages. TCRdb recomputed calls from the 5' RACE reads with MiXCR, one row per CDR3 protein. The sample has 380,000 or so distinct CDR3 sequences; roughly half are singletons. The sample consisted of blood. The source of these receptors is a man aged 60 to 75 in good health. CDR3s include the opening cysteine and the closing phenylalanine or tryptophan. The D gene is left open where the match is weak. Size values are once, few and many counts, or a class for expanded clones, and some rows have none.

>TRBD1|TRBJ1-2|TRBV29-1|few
TGCAGCGTTGCTACAGGGGAAGGGTTCGGGGGCTACACCTTC
CSVATGEGFGGYTF
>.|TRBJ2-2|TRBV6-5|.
TGTGCCAGCAGACGGACGGCCACCGGGGAGCTGTTTTTT
CASRRTATGELFF
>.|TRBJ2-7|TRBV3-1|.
TGTGCCAGCAGCGACGCCCGACATTACAATGAGCAGTACTTC
CASSDARHYNEQYF
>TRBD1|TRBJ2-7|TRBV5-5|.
TGTGCCAGCAGCCCCCGCTCGGACAGGGTTCGGGACGAGCAGTACTTC
CASSPRSDRVRDEQYF
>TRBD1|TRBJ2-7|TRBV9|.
TGTGCCAGCAGCGTAGCTTGGGGACAGCTCTACGAGCAGTACTTC
CASSVAWGQLYEQYF
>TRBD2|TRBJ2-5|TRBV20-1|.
TGCAGTGGGGCGGGAGCTGAGACCCAGTACTTC
CSGAGAETQYF
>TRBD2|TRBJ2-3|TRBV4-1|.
TGCGCCAGCAACCAACGGGAGGTTAGCGGCGCGGATACGCAGTATTTT
CASNQREVSGADTQYF
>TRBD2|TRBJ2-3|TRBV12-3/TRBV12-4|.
TGTGCCAGCAGTTACACCCGGGGGGTAGCGGGGGTGCTTTACACAGATACGCAGTATTTT
CASSYTRGVAGVLYTDTQYF
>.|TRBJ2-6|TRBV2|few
TGTGCCAGCAAAAACTCCAGGGTTGGAGGAGACTCTGGGGCCAACGTCCTGACTTTC
CASKNSRVGGDSGANVLTF
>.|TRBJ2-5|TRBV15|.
TGTGCCACCAGCAGAGGCCGGGGCAACCGAGTCGAGACCCAGTACTTC
CATSRGRGNRVETQYF
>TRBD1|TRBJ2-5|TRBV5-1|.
TGCGCCAGCAGCTCCAAGGGACAGGGGCCGTACCAAGAGACCCAGTACTTC
CASSSKGQGPYQETQYF
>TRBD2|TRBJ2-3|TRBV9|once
TGTGCCAGCAGCGTCGCCCCCCCGGGGGGTATTACATATACGCAGTATTTT
CASSVAPPGGITYTQYF
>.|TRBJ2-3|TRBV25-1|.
TGTGCCAGCAGTGAATCGAGGGGGACAGATACGCAGTATTTT
CASSESRGTDTQYF
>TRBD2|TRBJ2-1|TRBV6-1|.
TGTGCCAGCAGTGCGAAGACTAGCGGATACAATGAGCAGTTCTTC
CASSAKTSGYNEQFF
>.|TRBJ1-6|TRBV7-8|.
TGTGCCAGCAGCTTAGTCGTAGCGGGGCCCCTGGGTTCACCCCTCCACTTT
CASSLVVAGPLGSPLHF
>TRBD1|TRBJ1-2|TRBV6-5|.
TGTGCCAGCAGTTCCCCTGACAGGGGGCTCACCTATGGCTACACCTTC
CASSSPDRGLTYGYTF
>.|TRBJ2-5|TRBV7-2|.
TGTGCCAGCAGCTTAACCAGGACAAGATTACAAGAGACCCAGTACTTC
CASSLTRTRLQETQYF
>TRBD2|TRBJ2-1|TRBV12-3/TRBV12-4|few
TGTGCCAGCAGTTTCGGCGGGGGAAACAATGAGCAGTTCTTC
CASSFGGGNNEQFF
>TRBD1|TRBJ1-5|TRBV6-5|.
TGTGCCACCAGGACAGGGGGGAATCAGCCCCAGCATTTT
CATRTGGNQPQHF
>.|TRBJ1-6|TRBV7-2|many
TGTGCCAGCAGCTCAGCTATAGGCTCACCCCTCCACTTT
CASSSAIGSPLHF
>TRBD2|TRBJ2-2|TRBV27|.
TGTGCCAGCAGCCAGACTAGCCTCACCGGGGAGCTGTTTTTT
CASSQTSLTGELFF
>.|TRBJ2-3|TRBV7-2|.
TGTGCCCGCAGCGCACAGTTCACAGATACGCAGTATTTT
CARSAQFTDTQYF
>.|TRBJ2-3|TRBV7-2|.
TGTGCCAGCAGCTTACGCGGTGCAGGCTCGTTTTCGGCGAGGTATTTT
CASSLRGAGSFSARYF
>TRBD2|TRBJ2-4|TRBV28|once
TGTGCCAGCAGTGCGGGACTAGCGGGGAAGCAGTACTTC
CASSAGLAGKQYF
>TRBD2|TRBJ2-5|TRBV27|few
TGTGCCAGCAGTTCCCTAGCGGGAAGAACCCCCCAAGAGACCCAGTACTTC
CASSSLAGRTPQETQYF
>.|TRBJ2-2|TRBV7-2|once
TGTGCCGGCAGCTTAGTAGGGGCCTGGGGGAACACCGGGGAGCTGTTTTTT
CAGSLVGAWGNTGELFF
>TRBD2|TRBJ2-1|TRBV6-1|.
TGTGCCGGCAGTCCCGCCCCGGGGACTAGCGGGAGAAATGAGCAGTTCTTC
CAGSPAPGTSGRNEQFF
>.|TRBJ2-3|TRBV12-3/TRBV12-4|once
TGTGCCAGCAGCAGAGCGGCCACAGATACGCAGTATTTT
CASSRAATDTQYF
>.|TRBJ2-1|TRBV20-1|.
TGCAGTGCTATTGGGAGTTCCTACAATGAGCAGTTCTTC
CSAIGSSYNEQFF
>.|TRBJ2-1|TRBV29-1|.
TGCAGCGTTGTTGGTGGGGACTCCTACAATGAGCAGTTCTTC
CSVVGGDSYNEQFF
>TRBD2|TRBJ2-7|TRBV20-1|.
TGCAGTGCTAGAGGTCCGGAGGGCGGGAGGCGCGAGCAGTACTTC
CSARGPEGGRREQYF
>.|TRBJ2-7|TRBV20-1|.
TGCAGTGCTAGAGATCTCGGAGGACAGCTTCGTTCCTACGAGCAGTACTTC
CSARDLGGQLRSYEQYF
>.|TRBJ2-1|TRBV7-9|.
TGTGCCAGCAACCCGAGGCTCTACAATGAGCAGTTCTTC
CASNPRLYNEQFF
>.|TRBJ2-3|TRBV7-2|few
TGTGCCAGCAGCTTAAGGCGAGATACGCAGTATTTT
CASSLRRDTQYF
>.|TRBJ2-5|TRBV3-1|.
TGTGCCAGCAGCTCTTTTTATCCGCGGATCCAGTACTTC
CASSSFYPRIQYF
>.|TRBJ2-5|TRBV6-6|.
TGTGCCAGCAGCCGCCAGATCCAAGAGACCCAGTACTTC
CASSRQIQETQYF
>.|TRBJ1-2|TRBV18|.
TGTGCCAGATCACCAAATAAGCAGACTGGGACACTTCCTTATGGCTACACCTTC
CARSPNKQTGTLPYGYTF
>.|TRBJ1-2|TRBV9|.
TGTGCCAGCAGCACCTCGGTAGGGAGCAACTATGGCTACACCTTC
CASSTSVGSNYGYTF
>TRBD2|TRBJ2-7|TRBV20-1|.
TGCAGTGCGTACCCGGGACTAGCGTCGAACGAGCAGTACTTC
CSAYPGLASNEQYF
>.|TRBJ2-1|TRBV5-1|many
TGCGCCAGCAGCTTGGGCGGGGGCGATGAGCAGTTCTTC
CASSLGGGDEQFF
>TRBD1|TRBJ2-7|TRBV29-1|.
TGCAGCGTTGTTGGACAGGGCGAAGAGCAGTACTTC
CSVVGQGEEQYF